A single sample gave rise to the 22 T cell receptor beta chains below, sequenced in a study of blood T cell repertoires in COVID-19. Clones were read by immunoSEQ multiplex PCR, and TCRdb kept only the in-frame ones, dropping some. Seen here are about 120,000 clones, about 89% observed once, and the top ten hold about 20%. Source material: peripheral blood. The receptor source for this set is a human donor with acute or convalescent COVID-19. The donor label of this sample is uncertain.

The rearrangement uses TRBV28 and TRBJ1-4; tentatively, D is TRBD1 (5 bases). Germline CDR1 is MDHEN and CDR2 is SYDVKM. V was clipped by 5 bases and J by 3 bases, with 13 bases between them. There are 15 residues in the CDR3. CDR3 sequence reads: CASSPQGAANEKLFF. The CDR3 DNA reads as TGTGCCAGCAGTCCACAAGGGGCAGCTAATGAAAAACTGTTTTTT.

In its sample, this clone was seen a few times. J is TRBJ1-2 and V is TRBV2, with D uncertain. The V end lost 4 bases, the J end lost 7 bases, and 10 bases lay between the germline ends. Germline lookup yields CDR1 SNHLY and CDR2 FYNNEI. The CDR3 length is 12 residues. CDR3 coding DNA: TGTGCCAGCAGTGCCGAACAGATTGGCTACACCTTC. Translating it yields CASSAEQIGYTF.

Only a few counts were recorded for this clone. The chain couples TRBV5-5 to TRBJ2-7; 9 nucleotides line up with TRBD1. Per germline, CDR1 SGHKS and CDR2 YYEKEE (reference sequence). V lost 0 bases, J lost 2 bases, and 6 bases stayed unmatched. There are 16 residues in the CDR3. The chain's CDR3 is CASSLGLGTGPYEQYF. CDR3 nucleotide sequence: TGTGCCAGCAGCTTGGGACTCGGGACAGGGCCCTACGAGCAGTACTTC.

J is TRBJ1-5 and V is TRBV10-3, with D perhaps matching TRBD1 (6 bases). The V and J ends lost 8 bases and 7 bases respectively, with 18 bases between them. The CDR3 extends over 14 amino acids. Germline V gene lookup returns CDR1 ENHRY and CDR2 SYGVKD. The CDR3 DNA sequence: TGTGCCATCTCCAACGGGGGGCGCGAACAGCCCCAGCATTTT. Protein: CAISNGGREQPQHF.

This chain links TRBV4-1 with TRBJ1-1, with TRBD1 matching over 7 bases. Trimming cost V 0 bases and J 3 bases; bases outside gene matches: 4. From germline, CDR1 is MGHRA and CDR2 YSYEKL. This CDR3 has 15 residues. CDR3 coding DNA: TGCGCCAGCAGCCAAGAGACAGGGAGGTACACTGAAGCTTTCTTT. As protein: CASSQETGRYTEAFF.

The V gene is TRBV28, the J gene TRBJ1-2; 9 nucleotides match TRBD1. The CDR3 runs 16 residues. CDR1 is MDHEN and CDR2 is SYDVKM in the germline V gene. After removal of 7 bases from V and 5 bases from J, the junction contained 14 bases not matched to a gene. In nucleotides, the CDR3 is TGTGCCAGCAAGATACCCGTGGGACAGGGTGTTTATGGCTACACCTTC. As protein: CASKIPVGQGVYGYTF.

V usage is TRBV3-1 (or the pseudogene TRBV3-2) and J usage is TRBJ2-5, with 8 bases that match TRBD1. J gave up 1 base and V 5 bases, and 6 bases lay outside the gene matches. The CDR3 extends over 15 amino acids. Germline CDR1 is LGHDT and CDR2 is YNNKEL (reference sequence). The CDR3 nucleotides are TGTGCCAGCAGCACGACAGGGGTCCCCCAAGAGACCCAGTACTTC. It specifies CASSTTGVPQETQYF.

The chain is built from TRBV29-1 and TRBJ1-1; no clear D gene. V was cut by 4 bases and J by 4 bases, with 7 bases left in between. Germline CDR1 SQVTM, CDR2 ANQGSEA. The CDR3 is 11 amino acids. CDR3 coding DNA: TGCAGCGTTGTCGAGCTCACTGAAGCTTTCTTT. It yields the protein CSVVELTEAFF.

The chain employs TRBV18 and TRBJ1-1, with 7 bases matching TRBD1. From germline, CDR1 is KGHSH and CDR2 LQKENI. This CDR3 has 14 residues. V lost 2 bases and J lost 6; bases outside the gene matches: 6. CDR3 nucleotide sequence: TGTGCCAGCTCACCAAGACAGGGACACTCTGAAGCTTTCTTT. Translating gives CASSPRQGHSEAFF.

In its sample, this clone was seen a few times. The chain has TRBV7-9 and TRBJ2-1; TRBD2 is a possible D gene (6 bases). This CDR3 has 13 amino acids. Germline CDR1 SEHNR, CDR2 FQNEAQ (reference sequence). V was shortened by 2 bases and J by 10 bases, with 12 bases between the two germline ends. The CDR3 DNA is TGTGCCAGCAGCTTAATGGGCGGGGAAGAGCAGTTCTTC. Residues: CASSLMGGEEQFF.

The V call is TRBV3-1 (or the pseudogene TRBV3-2), the J call TRBJ2-5; a weak D match, TRBD2 (5 bases). V was clipped by 4 bases and J by 4 bases, with 25 bases between them. CDR1 and CDR2 (germline): LGHDT, YNNKEL (reference sequence). The CDR3 spans 18 residues. CDR3 coding DNA: TGTGCCAGCAGCCGCCTAGGATTAGCGACTTCTATAGGAGAGACCCAGTACTTC. This encodes CASSRLGLATSIGETQYF.

The CDR3 sequence: CASSPTTGARVYGYTF. The CDR3 DNA follows: TGTGCCAGCAGCCCTACGACAGGCGCAAGAGTCTATGGCTACACCTTC. The chain joins TRBV11-2 to TRBJ1-2; possible D gene TRBD1, 6 bases. Germline CDR1 and CDR2: SGHAT and FQNNGV. The CDR3 is 16 residues long. Trimming removed 5 bases from V and 4 bases from J, with 20 bases in between.

The V gene is TRBV7-2, the J gene TRBJ1-2; no clear D gene. V was pared by 5 bases and J by 4 bases, with 11 bases between. This CDR3 has 13 amino acids. The V gene's germline CDR1 is SGHTA and CDR2 FQGNSA. CDR3 region: CASSPFFGYGYTF. DNA for the CDR3: TGTGCCAGCAGCCCGTTTTTCGGCTATGGCTACACCTTC.

The chain combines TRBV29-1 with TRBJ1-1, with 11 bases lining up with TRBD1. Germline V gene data show CDR1 as SQVTM and CDR2 as ANQGSEA. The V and J ends lost 0 bases and 4 bases, in that order; junction bases with no gene match: 10. The CDR3 extends over 17 amino acids. The CDR3 region has the DNA TGCAGCGTTGAAGATAGGACAGGGGGCAAGGTAAGCACTGAAGCTTTCTTT. Translating it yields CSVEDRTGGKVSTEAFF.

The chain is built from TRBV2 and TRBJ1-2; tentative D call: TRBD1 (6 bases). There are 12 residues in the CDR3. The V gene lost 7 bases and the J gene lost 4 bases, with 10 bases spanning the gap. Germline V gene sequence: CDR1 SNHLY, CDR2 FYNNEI. The CDR3 DNA is TGTGCCAGCAATCAGGGGATCTATGGCTACACCTTC. It translates to CASNQGIYGYTF.

The V call is TRBV5-1, the J call TRBJ2-7; 9 positions match TRBD1. The V gene end was trimmed by 8 bases and the J gene end by 4 bases; junction bases not matched to a gene: 10. Germline CDR1 and CDR2: SGHRS and YFSETQ. The CDR3 sequence is 14 residues long. The DNA for the CDR3 is TGCGCCAGTCAAACGGGACAGGGTGGGTACGAGCAGTACTTC. Protein sequence: CASQTGQGGYEQYF.

The rearrangement joins TRBV6-5 to TRBJ1-1; 7 nucleotides line up with TRBD1. The CDR3 totals 16 residues. V lost 1 base to trimming and J lost 1 base; unmatched junction nucleotides: 6. Per the germline V gene, CDR1 is MNHEY and CDR2 is SVGAGI. The chain's CDR3 is CASSYLGTARNTEAFF. The CDR3 DNA reads TGTGCCAGCAGTTACTTAGGGACAGCCAGGAACACTGAAGCTTTCTTT.

The chain links TRBV10-3 to TRBJ2-3; D may be TRBD2 (6 bases). The CDR3 loop spans 21 amino acids. Germline assignment: CDR1 ENHRY and CDR2 SYGVKD. The V gene lost 4 bases and the J gene lost 6 bases, with 35 bases spanning the gap. CDR3 bases: TGTGCCATCAGTGCAGAAGGCGGGAAATTACTAGCTTCTGGCCCGAAGGATACGCAGTATTTT. This translates into CAISAEGGKLLASGPKDTQYF.

The gene calls are TRBV19 and TRBJ1-1; D remains ambiguous. V dropped 7 bases and J dropped 1 base, with 13 bases sitting between them. CDR1 LNHDA and CDR2 SQIVND come from the germline V gene (reference sequence). This CDR3 is 14 amino acids long. The CDR3 bases are TGTGCCAGTAAGTTGGGCAGTTCGAACACTGAAGCTTTCTTT. It is translated as CASKLGSSNTEAFF.

The gene calls are TRBV18 and TRBJ2-7; 8 positions match TRBD2. CDR1 is KGHSH, CDR2 LQKENI, per germline. This CDR3 comprises 15 residues. Germline trimming cut 3 bases from V and 5 bases from J; bases unmatched to any gene: 9. Here the CDR3 DNA reads TGTGCCAGCTCACCTTTACAAGCGGGAGCTGACGAGCAGTACTTC. As protein: CASSPLQAGADEQYF.

The chain joins TRBV3-1 (or the pseudogene TRBV3-2) to TRBJ1-5; no clear D. Per the germline V gene, CDR1 is LGHDT and CDR2 is YNNKEL (reference sequence). V was clipped by 1 base and J by 5 bases, with 12 bases between them. The CDR3 contains 15 residues. The CDR3 DNA is TGTGCCAGCAGCCAAGGCTCGTCGCGTTATCAGCCCCAGCATTTT. As protein: CASSQGSSRYQPQHF.

The rearrangement uses TRBV18 and TRBJ2-7, with 11 positions matching TRBD1. The V gene's germline CDR1 is KGHSH and CDR2 LQKENI. J lost 3 bases, V lost 2 bases, and 6 bases had no gene match. The CDR3 length is 16 residues. The CDR3 region is CASSPMSGQGVYEQYF. CDR3 DNA: TGTGCCAGCTCACCAATGTCGGGACAGGGGGTCTACGAGCAGTACTTC.